Below, 25 T cell receptor beta chains from the same sample are listed, as sequenced in a study of siplizumab effects on memory and regulatory T cells. Profiled with immunoSEQ multiplex PCR; TCRdb holds only in-frame clones, not every one. The sample yields 75,000 to 100,000 clones, around 94% seen once. Sequences were obtained from non-Treg CD4+ T cells sorted from blood. All receptors derive from a human donor in good health.

The chain employs TRBV7-3 and TRBJ2-7; no reliable D call. The CDR3 contains 14 residues. Between the trimmed V and J ends, which lost 2 bases and 0 bases, there was a span of 8 bases. Germline-derived CDR1 and CDR2 are SGHTA and FQGTGA. The CDR3 protein is CASSLAETSYEQYF. The CDR3, as DNA: TGTGCCAGCAGCTTAGCGGAGACCTCCTACGAGCAGTACTTC.

The gene calls are TRBV7-9 and TRBJ2-7, with 14 bases fitting TRBD2. Looked up from germline, CDR1 is SEHNR and CDR2 is FQNEAQ (reference sequence). Trimming at V came to 3 bases and at J to 12 bases, leaving 13 bases not matched to a gene. This CDR3 is 16 amino acids long. The CDR3 region is CASSFIGPTSGRGPYF. The CDR3 region has the DNA TGTGCCAGCAGCTTCATCGGGCCGACTAGCGGGAGGGGTCCGTACTTC.

The chain recombines TRBV7-9 with TRBJ2-5; unclear D gene. The germline V and J ends were trimmed by 5 bases and 2 bases, with 3 bases remaining between them. Germline V gives CDR1 SEHNR, CDR2 FQNEAQ (reference sequence). The CDR3 loop spans 11 amino acids. The CDR3: CASSRQETQYF. Written as DNA, the CDR3 is TGTGCCAGCAGCCGGCAAGAGACCCAGTACTTC.

This chain uses TRBV7-9 with TRBJ2-3; the D is unclear. Germline V gene sequence: CDR1 SEHNR, CDR2 FQNEAQ (reference sequence). V lost 8 bases, J lost 0 bases, and 18 bases lay in between. This CDR3 contains 16 residues. CDR3 amino acids: CASGSRGPLSTDTQYF. The DNA of the CDR3 is TGTGCCAGCGGGTCTCGTGGGCCATTAAGCACAGATACGCAGTATTTT.

The rearrangement joins TRBV7-9 to TRBJ1-2; a possible D gene is TRBD1 (5 bases). Trimming removed 5 bases at V and 1 base at J, with 14 bases between. The CDR3 sequence is 15 residues long. The V gene's germline CDR1 is SEHNR and CDR2 FQNEAQ (reference sequence). In DNA, the CDR3 is TGTGCCAGCAGCCAACAAGGGGCCGTTAACTATGGCTACACCTTC. Translated, it gives CASSQQGAVNYGYTF.

The CDR3: CASSLGAAGVGDEQFF. The CDR3 DNA reads as TGCGCCAGCAGCTTGGGAGCAGCGGGAGTGGGGGATGAGCAGTTCTTC. The V gene is TRBV5-1, the J gene TRBJ2-1; 8 nucleotides agree with TRBD2. CDR1 and CDR2 (germline): SGHRS, YFSETQ. The CDR3 sequence is 16 residues long. Losses at the gene ends were 0 bases for V and 8 bases for J; bases not matched to a gene: 10.

V is TRBV11-2 and J is TRBJ2-7; weak D call: TRBD2 (5 bases). V lost 5 bases, J lost 5 bases, and 19 bases lay in between. Germline values: CDR1 SGHAT, CDR2 FQNNGV. There are 15 residues in the CDR3. The CDR3 region is CASSTTSAGRDEQYF. Here the CDR3 DNA reads TGTGCCAGCAGCACCACCAGCGCGGGTAGGGACGAGCAGTACTTC.

The J gene is TRBJ1-4, the V gene TRBV11-1; possibly TRBD1 for D (5 bases). The CDR3 length is 14 residues. Trimming shortened V by 6 bases and J by 5 bases, and 13 bases separated the two germline ends. CDR1 and CDR2 from the germline V gene are SGHAT and FQDESV (reference sequence). The DNA of the CDR3 is TGTGCCAGCAGTCCGGGACCGCCAAATGAAAAACTGTTTTTT. Its protein product is CASSPGPPNEKLFF.

The rearrangement uses TRBV7-9 and TRBJ2-5; TRBD2 matches 14 bases. The V segment lost 5 bases and the J segment 4 bases; nucleotides outside the gene matches: 12. The CDR3 runs 18 residues. Germline CDR1 reads SEHNR; CDR2 reads FQNEAQ (reference sequence). Here the CDR3 DNA reads TGTGCCAGCAGCCTCCCCTCTCCGGGACTAGCGGGAGCAGAGACCCAGTACTTC. Translation gives CASSLPSPGLAGAETQYF. The variable domain in full, completed from reference TRBV7-9 and TRBJ2-5, reads DTGVSQNPRHKITKRGQNVTFRCDPISEHNRLYWYRQTLGQGPEFLTYFQNEAQLEKSRLLSDRFSAERPKGSFSTLEIQRTEQGDSAMYLCASSLPSPGLAGAETQYFGPGTRLLVL.

The V gene is TRBV15, the J gene TRBJ1-1, with D possibly TRBD1 on 6 matching bases. Germline lookup yields CDR1 LNHNV and CDR2 YYDKDF (reference sequence). Between the trimmed V and J ends, which lost 1 base and 3 bases, there was a span of 21 bases. The CDR3 has 18 amino acids. The CDR3 here is CATSRGRGPGAMDTEAFF. In DNA, the CDR3 is TGTGCCACCAGCAGAGGCCGAGGACCGGGGGCGATGGACACTGAAGCTTTCTTT. Filled out from reference TRBV15 and TRBJ1-1, the complete variable domain reads DAMVIQNPRYQVTQFGKPVTLSCSQTLNHNVMYWYQQKSSQAPKLLFHYYDKDFNNEADTPDNFQSRRPNTSFCFLDIRSPGLGDTAMYLCATSRGRGPGAMDTEAFFGQGTRLTVV.

The chain couples TRBV10-3 to TRBJ1-3, with unresolved D. The CDR3 is made up of 13 amino acids. V was clipped by 6 bases and J by 4 bases, with 10 bases between them. Germline CDR1 and CDR2: ENHRY and SYGVKD. The CDR3 loop reads CAIRSPPGNTIYF. In DNA, the CDR3 is TGTGCCATCAGGAGCCCCCCGGGAAACACCATATATTTT.

The chain uses TRBV6-6 and TRBJ1-4, with 9 positions matching TRBD1. V was clipped by 4 bases and J by 8 bases; unmatched bases: 5. The germline V gene encodes CDR1 MNHNY and CDR2 SVGAGI (reference sequence). The CDR3 covers 14 residues. In nucleotides, the CDR3 is TGTGCCAGCAGTTGGTCCGGGACAGGGGAAAAACTGTTTTTT. It yields the protein CASSWSGTGEKLFF.

V and J are TRBV27 and TRBJ1-3; a weak D match, TRBD1 (5 bases). Deletions cut 3 bases from V and 0 bases from J, with 12 bases between. Per the germline V gene, CDR1 is MNHEY and CDR2 is SMNVEV (reference sequence). The CDR3 length is 16 residues. The CDR3 coding sequence is TGTGCCAGCAGTTTGAGCGGGACGGGCTCTGGAAACACCATATATTTT. Encoded protein: CASSLSGTGSGNTIYF.

CDR3 sequence: CASSIPTGAEELFF. DNA of the CDR3: TGCGCCAGCAGCATCCCGACAGGGGCCGAGGAGCTGTTTTTT. This chain connects TRBV5-1 to TRBJ2-2; 8 bases fit TRBD1. The CDR3 sequence is 14 residues long. The V gene end was trimmed by 4 bases and the J gene end by 10 bases; junction bases not matched to a gene: 9. Germline loops: CDR1 SGHRS, CDR2 YFSETQ.

This clone was recorded only once. The chain has TRBV28 and TRBJ2-7, with D unclear. The CDR3 sequence is 13 residues long. The germline V gene encodes CDR1 MDHEN and CDR2 SYDVKM. V shed 10 bases and J shed 2 bases, with 15 bases lying between them. CDR3 sequence: CATKRTWPYEQYF. The CDR3, as DNA: TGTGCCACAAAACGGACCTGGCCCTACGAGCAGTACTTC.

V gene TRBV18 combines with J gene TRBJ2-5, with 16 bases that match TRBD2. This CDR3 region has 24 residues. Germline V lookup: CDR1 KGHSH, CDR2 LQKENI. The V and J ends lost 3 bases and 4 bases, in that order; junction bases with no gene match: 26. Here the CDR3 DNA reads TGTGCCAGCTCACCGTCAGGTGATCCTTCCGGGACTAGCGGGAGGGGGGCGGTGGGAGAGACCCAGTACTTC. The encoded protein is CASSPSGDPSGTSGRGAVGETQYF.

V usage is TRBV19 and J usage is TRBJ2-6; D ambiguous. The V and J ends lost 5 bases and 4 bases respectively, with 12 bases between them. This CDR3 spans 15 amino acids. Germline V gene data show CDR1 as LNHDA and CDR2 as SQIVND (reference sequence). The chain's CDR3 is CASSFGPSGANVLTF. The CDR3 DNA sequence: TGTGCCAGTAGTTTTGGGCCTTCGGGGGCCAACGTCCTGACTTTC.

The J gene is TRBJ1-5, the V gene TRBV5-8, with D uncertain. This CDR3 has 16 amino acids. CDR1 is SGHTS and CDR2 is YDEGEE in the germline V gene. The V gene lost 0 bases and the J gene lost 2 bases, with 12 bases spanning the gap. The CDR3 protein is CASSLGVSGGNQPQHF. The CDR3 bases are TGTGCCAGCAGCTTGGGGGTGAGCGGGGGCAATCAGCCCCAGCATTTT.

The J gene is TRBJ2-3, the V gene TRBV7-3; D not certain. The CDR3 covers 14 residues. The germline gives CDR1 SGHTA, CDR2 FQGTGA. The V and J ends lost 2 bases and 1 base respectively, with 7 bases between them. The CDR3 reads CASSLGMGTDTQYF. CDR3 nucleotides: TGTGCCAGCAGCTTAGGCATGGGCACAGATACGCAGTATTTT.

This chain uses TRBV2 with TRBJ2-1; possibly TRBD2 for D (5 bases). The CDR3 consists of 18 residues. V lost 2 bases to trimming and J lost 2 bases, with 19 bases between them. CDR1 is SNHLY, CDR2 FYNNEI, per germline. For the CDR3, the DNA is TGTGCCAGCAGTGAATTCGGGCCGACTACGACTACCTACAATGAGCAGTTCTTC. Translated: CASSEFGPTTTTYNEQFF.

This clone was observed a handful of times. The chain uses TRBV7-9 and TRBJ1-1; no firm D call. The CDR3 loop spans 14 amino acids. The V end lost 6 bases, the J end lost 0 bases, and 11 bases lay between the germline ends. CDR1 is SEHNR and CDR2 is FQNEAQ in the germline V gene (reference sequence). The CDR3 sequence is CASSAVALNTEAFF. CDR3 nucleotides: TGTGCCAGCAGTGCCGTTGCCTTGAACACTGAAGCTTTCTTT.

CDR3 region: CASSYVRNQPQHF. The CDR3, as DNA: TGTGCCAGCAGTTACGTCCGTAATCAGCCCCAGCATTTT. The J gene is TRBJ1-5, the V gene TRBV27; no clear D gene. The V and J ends lost 4 bases and 4 bases respectively, with 8 bases between them. Germline V gives CDR1 MNHEY, CDR2 SMNVEV (reference sequence). The CDR3 is 13 residues long.

The CDR3 nucleotides are TGCGCCAGCAGCCCTCAGTCTAACTATGGCTACACCTTC. Amino acid sequence: CASSPQSNYGYTF. This rearrangement joins TRBV5-1 to TRBJ1-2; D ambiguous. V was trimmed by 4 bases and J by 0 bases, leaving 7 bases between them. CDR3 length equals 13 residues. Looked up from germline, CDR1 is SGHRS and CDR2 is YFSETQ.

V usage is TRBV30 and J usage is TRBJ2-7; weak D call: TRBD1 (5 bases). The germline V and J ends were trimmed by 2 bases and 3 bases, with 11 bases remaining between them. CDR3 size: 13 residues. CDR1 is GTSNPN and CDR2 is SVGIG in the germline V gene (reference sequence). DNA for the CDR3: TGTGCCTGGAGTAAAGGACAACTCTACGAGCAGTACTTC. Protein product: CAWSKGQLYEQYF.

The chain joins TRBV5-1 to TRBJ1-1; D is uncertain. This CDR3 has 15 residues. Trimming shortened V by 0 bases and J by 4 bases, and 13 bases separated the two germline ends. Germline-derived CDR1 and CDR2 are SGHRS and YFSETQ. The CDR3 coding sequence is TGCGCCAGCAGCTTGGTCCCTCCAACGGGCACTGAAGCTTTCTTT. Translated: CASSLVPPTGTEAFF. The full variable domain, with the rest looked up from reference TRBV5-1 and TRBJ1-1, is KAGVTQTPRYLIKTRGQQVTLSCSPISGHRSVSWYQQTPGQGLQFLFEYFSETQRNKGNFPGRFSGRQFSNSRSEMNVSTLELGDSALYLCASSLVPPTGTEAFFGQGTRLTVV.